The 19 T cell receptor beta chains below come from one sample, sequenced in a study of blood T cell repertoires in COVID-19. Assay: immunoSEQ multiplex PCR; the TCRdb copy retains only in-frame clones and omits some. Found here are 95,000 or so clones, about 85% of them singletons; the top ten hold approximately 25%. Sequencing was done on a sample of peripheral blood. The receptor set was obtained from a man of 80 years or more with active or convalescent COVID-19.

J is TRBJ2-3 and V is TRBV4-3; tentative D call: TRBD2 (7 bases). The V gene lost 1 base and the J gene lost 6 bases, with 14 bases spanning the gap. CDR1 is LGHNA and CDR2 is YSLEER in the germline V gene. This CDR3 comprises 15 residues. CDR3 in amino acids: CASSQARGGRDTQYF. The CDR3 coding sequence is TGCGCCAGCAGCCAAGCGAGGGGGGGGCGTGATACGCAGTATTTT.

The genes are TRBV5-8 and TRBJ1-2, with TRBD1 identical over 7 bases. Germline V gene sequence: CDR1 SGHTS, CDR2 YDEGEE. The CDR3 consists of 14 residues. V was clipped by 6 bases and J by 4 bases; unmatched bases: 9. The CDR3 reads CASIRQGVLYGYTF. CDR3 nucleotides: TGTGCCAGCATAAGGCAGGGGGTGCTCTATGGCTACACCTTC.

V gene TRBV6-4 combines with J gene TRBJ1-6; 7 positions match TRBD1. Losses at the gene ends were 6 bases for V and 7 bases for J; bases not matched to a gene: 6. This CDR3 comprises 14 residues. Germline lookup yields CDR1 MRHNA and CDR2 SNTAGT. The CDR3 DNA reads TGTGCCAGCAGGGCAGGGGGGACCAATTCACCCCTCCACTTT. Amino acids: CASRAGGTNSPLHF.

J is TRBJ1-2 and V is TRBV6-6; a weak D match, TRBD1 (5 bases). V was trimmed by 1 base and J by 6 bases, leaving 9 bases between them. There are 13 residues in the CDR3. Germline V lookup: CDR1 MNHNY, CDR2 SVGAGI (reference sequence). For the CDR3, the DNA is TGTGCCAGCAGTTACTTGAGCAGGGATGGCTACACCTTC. This translates into CASSYLSRDGYTF.

The chain uses TRBV5-6 and TRBJ2-7; 7 positions match TRBD2. The CDR3 is 16 residues long. The V segment lost 0 bases and the J segment 7 bases; nucleotides outside the gene matches: 13. Germline V lookup: CDR1 SGHDT, CDR2 YYEEEE. The CDR3 nucleotides are TGTGCCAGCAGCTTGGGGTCGGCGGGGGTCCTACGTGAGCAGTACTTC. Residues: CASSLGSAGVLREQYF.

This sequence joins TRBV20-1 and TRBJ1-2; 8 bases align to TRBD1. The CDR3 has 11 amino acids. Germline values: CDR1 DFQATT, CDR2 SNEGSKA (reference sequence). V lost 7 bases to trimming and J lost 8 bases; unmatched junction nucleotides: 6. The CDR3 spells CSVQGAEGYTF. In nucleotides, the CDR3 is TGCAGTGTCCAGGGGGCGGAAGGCTACACCTTC.

This chain uses TRBV6-5 with TRBJ1-5; possible D gene TRBD1, 5 bases. Trimming stripped 0 bases from V and 6 bases from J, with 9 bases between. CDR1 MNHEY and CDR2 SVGAGI come from the germline V gene. The CDR3 contains 14 residues. The DNA of the CDR3 is TGTGCCAGCAGTTACTCTGGGGGGAGTCAGCCCCAGCATTTT. It specifies CASSYSGGSQPQHF.

This clone has more than one count but fewer than ten. The J gene is TRBJ1-5, the V gene TRBV6-6; D is perhaps TRBD1 (5 bases). The germline V and J ends were trimmed by 7 bases and 2 bases, with 18 bases remaining between them. Germline CDR1 reads MNHNY; CDR2 reads SVGAGI (reference sequence). The CDR3 is 16 amino acids. CDR3 sequence reads: CASTVGAGVGNQPQHF. CDR3 sequence (DNA): TGTGCCAGCACAGTTGGAGCGGGGGTAGGCAATCAGCCCCAGCATTTT.

This clone was seen more than once but under ten times. The same CDR3 is also encoded by other DNA sequences in this sample. The V gene is TRBV5-1, the J gene TRBJ2-5, with a weak D call TRBD2 (5 bases). The ends were cut back, 0 bases at V and 2 bases at J, with 8 bases in the middle. Germline loops: CDR1 SGHRS, CDR2 YFSETQ. This CDR3 spans 14 amino acids. CDR3 in amino acids: CASSLGRTQETQYF. The CDR3 DNA follows: TGCGCCAGCAGCTTGGGGCGGACTCAAGAGACCCAGTACTTC.

The table lists this clone with many counts. This sequence joins TRBV6-4 and TRBJ2-1; D is possibly TRBD1 (5 bases). V was cut by 0 bases and J by 4 bases, with 16 bases left in between. The germline V gene encodes CDR1 MRHNA and CDR2 SNTAGT. This CDR3 has 17 residues. The CDR3 bases are TGTGCCAGCAGTGACTCGAGCTCGCAGGGCCCATACAATGAGCAGTTCTTC. Encoded protein: CASSDSSSQGPYNEQFF.

This clone occurred once. The V gene is TRBV5-5, the J gene TRBJ2-7; 7 positions agree with TRBD1. In germline, CDR1 is SGHKS, CDR2 YYEKEE (reference sequence). V gave up 4 bases and J gave up 4 bases; unmatched junction bases: 2. The CDR3 is 12 residues long. CDR3 DNA sequence: TGTGCCAGCAGCCAGGACAGGTACGAGCAGTACTTC. The encoded protein is CASSQDRYEQYF.

This sequence joins TRBV2 and TRBJ2-3; TRBD1 matches at 8 bases. CDR3 size: 15 residues. The germline V gene has CDR1 SNHLY and CDR2 FYNNEI. Losses at the gene ends were 6 bases for V and 4 bases for J; bases not matched to a gene: 9. The CDR3 nucleotides are TGTGCCAGCAGACCCCCCCGACAGGGGTCAGATACGCAGTATTTT. It encodes CASRPPRQGSDTQYF.

This clone was observed a single time. The chain couples TRBV27 to TRBJ1-1, with unresolved D. Germline V gene data show CDR1 as MNHEY and CDR2 as SMNVEV (reference sequence). V was cut by 4 bases and J by 0 bases, with 24 bases left in between. The CDR3 has 19 residues. The CDR3 region has the DNA TGTGCCAGCAGTTCCCGAGCCTCTACGACAAGAGTTATGAACACTGAAGCTTTCTTT. It encodes CASSSRASTTRVMNTEAFF.

This clone showed up just once. V and J are TRBV19 and TRBJ1-5; tentatively, D is TRBD1 (5 bases). This CDR3 comprises 15 residues. V was clipped by 4 bases and J by 2 bases, with 12 bases between them. Germline CDR1 is LNHDA and CDR2 is SQIVND (reference sequence). CDR3 protein: CASSTGPGGNQPQHF. Here the CDR3 DNA reads TGTGCCAGTAGTACAGGGCCGGGGGGCAATCAGCCCCAGCATTTT.

V usage is TRBV5-5 and J usage is TRBJ2-3, with a weak D call TRBD1 (5 bases). The CDR3 loop spans 14 amino acids. The germline gives CDR1 SGHKS, CDR2 YYEKEE (reference sequence). Trimming stripped 4 bases from V and 2 bases from J, with 11 bases between. The CDR3 sequence: CASSPRQYTDTQYF. Written as DNA, the CDR3 is TGTGCCAGCAGCCCACGACAGTACACAGATACGCAGTATTTT.

The chain carries TRBV19 and TRBJ2-7; 9 bases are a match to TRBD1. The V and J ends lost 7 bases and 5 bases, in that order; junction bases with no gene match: 12. Germline lookup yields CDR1 LNHDA and CDR2 SQIVND (reference sequence). The CDR3 runs 15 residues. The CDR3 sequence is CASTTPTGGFNEQYF. The CDR3 DNA reads TGTGCCAGTACCACCCCGACAGGGGGTTTCAACGAGCAGTACTTC.

There are a few counts of this clone. This rearrangement joins TRBV29-1 to TRBJ1-1, with D possibly matching TRBD1 (5 bases). The germline V gene encodes CDR1 SQVTM and CDR2 ANQGSEA. V was shortened by 2 bases and J by 0 bases, with 10 bases between the two germline ends. The CDR3 sequence is 14 residues long. The CDR3 sequence is CSVEWGEMNTEAFF. The CDR3 DNA follows: TGCAGCGTTGAATGGGGGGAAATGAACACTGAAGCTTTCTTT.

The chain carries TRBV7-9 and TRBJ1-1, with a tentative D call TRBD1 (6 bases). With 2 bases removed from V and 8 bases from J, the gap between germline ends came to 12 bases. Germline CDR1 reads SEHNR; CDR2 reads FQNEAQ (reference sequence). This CDR3 has 13 residues. CDR3 coding DNA: TGTGCCAGCAGCTTATCAGGGGTCCCAGAAGCTTTCTTT. This encodes CASSLSGVPEAFF.

The chain is built from TRBV6-5 and TRBJ1-5, with D possibly TRBD1 on 5 matching bases. Trimming stripped 5 bases from V and 6 bases from J, with 11 bases between. Per germline, CDR1 MNHEY and CDR2 SVGAGI. The CDR3 contains 13 residues. CDR3 residues: CASSRGTGQPQHF. CDR3 DNA sequence: TGTGCCAGCAGTAGGGGCACCGGTCAGCCCCAGCATTTT.